This record concerns one T cell receptor beta chain sequence. Produced via immunoSEQ multiplex PCR; TCRdb's table is partial and in-frame only. The sample has 83,000 or so clones, around 83% seen once. V was shortened by 9 bases and J by 2 bases, with 11 bases between the two germline ends. CDR1 and CDR2 (germline): SEHNR, FQNEAQ (reference sequence). This CDR3 spans 12 amino acids. The data originate from a study of radiotherapy plus CTLA-4 blockade in lung cancer. For the study at large: Objective responses arose in around a sixth of patients, and approximately 28% experienced disease control.

This specimen consisted of peripheral blood, obtained from a patient treated with radiotherapy plus ipilimumab. The clonotype comes from a human donor with non-small cell lung cancer who had stable disease on radiotherapy plus ipilimumab. The chain carries TRBV7-9 and TRBJ2-7; a weak D match, TRBD1 (5 bases). The CDR3 region is CARGPGTYEQYF. The CDR3 nucleotides read TGTGCCAGGGGCCCAGGGACCTACGAGCAGTACTTC.